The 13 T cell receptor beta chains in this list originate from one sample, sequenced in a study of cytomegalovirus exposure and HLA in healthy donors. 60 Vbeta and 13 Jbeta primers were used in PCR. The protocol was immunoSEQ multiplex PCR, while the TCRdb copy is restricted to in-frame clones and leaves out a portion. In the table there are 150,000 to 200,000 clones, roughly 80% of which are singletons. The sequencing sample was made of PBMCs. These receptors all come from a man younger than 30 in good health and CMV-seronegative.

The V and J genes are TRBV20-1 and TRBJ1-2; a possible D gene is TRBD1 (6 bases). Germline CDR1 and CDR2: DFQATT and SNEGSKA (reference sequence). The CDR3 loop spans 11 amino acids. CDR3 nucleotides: TGCAGCGGGGGGCTCGGGGATGGCTACACCTTC. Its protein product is CSGGLGDGYTF.

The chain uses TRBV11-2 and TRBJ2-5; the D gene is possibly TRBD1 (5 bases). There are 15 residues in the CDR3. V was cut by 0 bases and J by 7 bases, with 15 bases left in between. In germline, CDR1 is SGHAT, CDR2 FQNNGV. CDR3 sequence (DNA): TGTGCCAGCAGCTTAGATCCCGGCCCCCAGGGGACCCAGTACTTC. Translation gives CASSLDPGPQGTQYF.

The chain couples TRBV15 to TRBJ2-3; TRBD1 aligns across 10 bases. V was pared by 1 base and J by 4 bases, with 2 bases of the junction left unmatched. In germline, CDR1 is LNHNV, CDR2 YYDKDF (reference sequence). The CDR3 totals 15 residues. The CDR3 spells CATSRGQGASDTQYF. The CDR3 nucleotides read TGTGCCACCAGCAGAGGACAGGGGGCCTCAGATACGCAGTATTTT.

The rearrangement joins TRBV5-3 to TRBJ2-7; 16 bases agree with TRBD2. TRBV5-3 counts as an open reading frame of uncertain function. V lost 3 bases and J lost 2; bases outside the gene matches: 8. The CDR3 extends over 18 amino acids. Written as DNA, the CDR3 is TGTGCCAGAAGCTGTGGGACTAGCGGGGGGGCCGGAACCTACGAGCAGTACTTC. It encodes CARSCGTSGGAGTYEQYF.

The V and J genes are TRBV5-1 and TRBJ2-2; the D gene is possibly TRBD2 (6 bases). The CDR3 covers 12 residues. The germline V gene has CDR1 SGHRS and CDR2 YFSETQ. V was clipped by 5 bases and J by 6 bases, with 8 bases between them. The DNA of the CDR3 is TGCGCCAGCAGGCGGGGCTCCGGGGAGCTGTTTTTT. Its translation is CASRRGSGELFF.

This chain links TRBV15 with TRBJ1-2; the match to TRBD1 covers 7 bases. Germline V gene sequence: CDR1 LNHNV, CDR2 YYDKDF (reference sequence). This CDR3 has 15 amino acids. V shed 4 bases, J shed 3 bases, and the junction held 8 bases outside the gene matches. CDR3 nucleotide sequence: TGTGCCACCAGCATGAGGGGGCGATTGGACTATGGCTACACCTTC. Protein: CATSMRGRLDYGYTF.

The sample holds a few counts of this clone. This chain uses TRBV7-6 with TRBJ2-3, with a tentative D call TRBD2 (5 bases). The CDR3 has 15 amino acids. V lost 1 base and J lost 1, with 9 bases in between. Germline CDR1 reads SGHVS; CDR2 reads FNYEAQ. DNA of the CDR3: TGTGCCAGCAGCTTAGATGCGGGTGGCACAGATACGCAGTATTTT. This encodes CASSLDAGGTDTQYF.

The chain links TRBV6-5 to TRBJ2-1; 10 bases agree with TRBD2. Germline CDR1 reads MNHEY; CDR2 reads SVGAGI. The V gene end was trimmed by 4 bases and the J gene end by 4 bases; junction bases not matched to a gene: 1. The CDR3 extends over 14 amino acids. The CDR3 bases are TGTGCCAGCAGTTCGACTAGCGGGTACAATGAGCAGTTCTTC. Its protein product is CASSSTSGYNEQFF.

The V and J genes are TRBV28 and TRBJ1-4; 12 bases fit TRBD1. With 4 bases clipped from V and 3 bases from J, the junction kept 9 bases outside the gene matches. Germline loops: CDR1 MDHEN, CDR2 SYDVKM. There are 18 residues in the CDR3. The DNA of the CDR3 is TGTGCCAGCAGTTCCATCCGGGACAGGGGGCCTCCTAATGAAAAACTGTTTTTT. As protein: CASSSIRDRGPPNEKLFF.

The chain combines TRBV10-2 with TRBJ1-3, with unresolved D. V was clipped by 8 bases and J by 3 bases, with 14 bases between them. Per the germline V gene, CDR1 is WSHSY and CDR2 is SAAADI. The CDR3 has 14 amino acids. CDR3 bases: TGCGCCAGCGGAAACGAGGGATATGGAAACACCATATATTTT. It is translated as CASGNEGYGNTIYF.

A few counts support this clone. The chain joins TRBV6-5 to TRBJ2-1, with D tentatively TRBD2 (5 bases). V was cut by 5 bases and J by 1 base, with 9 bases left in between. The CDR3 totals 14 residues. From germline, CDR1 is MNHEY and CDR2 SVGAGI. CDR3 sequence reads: CASSAGGSYNEQFF. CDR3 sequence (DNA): TGTGCCAGCAGTGCGGGCGGATCCTACAATGAGCAGTTCTTC.

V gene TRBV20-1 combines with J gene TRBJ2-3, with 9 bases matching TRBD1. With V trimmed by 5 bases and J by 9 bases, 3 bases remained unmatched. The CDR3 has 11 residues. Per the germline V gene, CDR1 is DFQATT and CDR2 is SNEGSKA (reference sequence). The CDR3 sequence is CSADTGGTQYF. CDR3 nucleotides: TGCAGTGCTGATACAGGGGGCACGCAGTATTTT.

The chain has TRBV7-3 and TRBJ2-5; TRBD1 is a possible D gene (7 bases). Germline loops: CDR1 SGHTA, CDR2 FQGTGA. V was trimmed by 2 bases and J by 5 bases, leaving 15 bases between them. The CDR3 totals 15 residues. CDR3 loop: CASSLLGGAGETQYF. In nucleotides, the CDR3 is TGTGCCAGCAGCTTACTAGGGGGCGCGGGGGAGACCCAGTACTTC.